Each of the 2 T cell receptor beta chains below was sequenced from the same sample in a study of beta chain features in type 1 diabetes. Investigators reverse transcribed all isolated RNA, so they sequenced expressed TCRB transcripts. Clones were read by immunoSEQ multiplex PCR, and TCRdb kept only the in-frame ones, dropping some. In the table there are about 360,000 clones, roughly an eighth of which are singletons. The specimen sequenced was naive CD4+ T cells from blood. The receptors were gathered from a man aged 18 to 30 in good health.

V usage is TRBV5-8 and J usage is TRBJ1-6; a possible D gene is TRBD1 (5 bases). Germline CDR1 SGHTS, CDR2 YDEGEE. Trimming removed 3 bases from V and 2 bases from J, with 15 bases in between. This CDR3 has 17 residues. CDR3 nucleotides: TGTGCCAGCAGCTCGAGGGGAGGGTGGACCTATAATTCACCCCTCCACTTT. It translates to CASSSRGGWTYNSPLHF.

This chain uses TRBV28 with TRBJ2-7; 10 positions match TRBD1. Germline V gene sequence: CDR1 MDHEN, CDR2 SYDVKM. The junction had 5 bases not matched to a gene; V was cut back by 6 bases and J by 0 bases. The CDR3 covers 15 residues. This chain's CDR3 is CASRRDRGSSYEQYF. In DNA, the CDR3 is TGTGCCAGCAGACGGGACAGGGGATCCTCCTACGAGCAGTACTTC.